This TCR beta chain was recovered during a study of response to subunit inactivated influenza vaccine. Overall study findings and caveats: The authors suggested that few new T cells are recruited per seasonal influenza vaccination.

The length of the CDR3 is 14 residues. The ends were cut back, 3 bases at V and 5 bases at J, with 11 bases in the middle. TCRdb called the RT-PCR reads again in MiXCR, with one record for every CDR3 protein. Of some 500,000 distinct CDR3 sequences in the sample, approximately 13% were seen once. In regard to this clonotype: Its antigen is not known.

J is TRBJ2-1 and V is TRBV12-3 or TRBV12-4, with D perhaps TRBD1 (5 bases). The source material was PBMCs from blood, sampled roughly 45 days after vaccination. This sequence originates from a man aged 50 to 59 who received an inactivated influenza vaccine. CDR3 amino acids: CASSFRQTNNEQFF. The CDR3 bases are TGTGCCAGCAGTTTTCGACAGACGAACAATGAGCAGTTCTTC.